What follows are 20 T cell receptor beta chains derived from one specimen sequenced in a study of blood T cell repertoires in COVID-19. Generated by immunoSEQ multiplex PCR, the TCRdb table keeps only in-frame clones and is missing some. The table shows 65,000 to 95,000 clones, with 75% to 85% occurring only once. Sequencing was done on a sample of peripheral blood. Receptors originate from a man aged 55 to 70 with COVID-19, enrolled during active disease.

The rearrangement uses TRBV5-1 and TRBJ2-7, with D perhaps TRBD1 (6 bases). The CDR3 has 15 residues. V lost 1 base, J lost 2 bases, and 13 bases lay in between. Per the germline V gene, CDR1 is SGHRS and CDR2 is YFSETQ. CDR3 nucleotides: TGCGCCAGCAGCTTGACCCCGGACAGAGCCTACGAGCAGTACTTC. Translated, it gives CASSLTPDRAYEQYF.

The V call is TRBV5-1, the J call TRBJ2-7; 10 bases line up with TRBD2. Germline V gives CDR1 SGHRS, CDR2 YFSETQ. This CDR3 comprises 14 residues. J was trimmed by 4 bases and V by 4 bases; bases with no gene match: 5. The CDR3 sequence: CASSPGTSEYEQYF. In DNA form, the CDR3 reads TGCGCCAGCAGCCCCGGGACTAGCGAATACGAGCAGTACTTC.

This clone was recorded once. The chain uses TRBV15 and TRBJ1-5, with a weak D call TRBD1 (6 bases). Germline V gene lookup returns CDR1 LNHNV and CDR2 YYDKDF (reference sequence). V was trimmed by 1 base and J by 4 bases, leaving 8 bases between them. The CDR3 has 14 amino acids. CDR3 sequence reads: CATSRAGVNQPQHF. CDR3 in DNA: TGTGCCACCAGCAGAGCAGGGGTTAATCAGCCCCAGCATTTT.

Notes on this clone: Other DNA variants within this sample encode the same CDR3. The chain joins TRBV3-1 (or the pseudogene TRBV3-2) to TRBJ2-2, with 11 bases identical to TRBD2. The CDR3 contains 16 residues. With V trimmed by 2 bases and J by 1 base, 0 bases remained unmatched. Per germline, CDR1 LGHDT and CDR2 YNNKEL (reference sequence). CDR3 nucleotide sequence: TGTGCCAGCAGCCAAACTAGCGGGAGGAACACCGGGGAGCTGTTTTTT. Translation gives CASSQTSGRNTGELFF.

In its sample, this clone was seen a few times. This chain uses TRBV7-3 with TRBJ2-1; 8 nucleotides match TRBD2. The V segment lost 3 bases and the J segment 4 bases; nucleotides outside the gene matches: 5. The CDR3 contains 15 residues. The germline V gene has CDR1 SGHTA and CDR2 FQGTGA. CDR3 protein: CASSFYPSGYNEQFF. CDR3 nucleotides: TGTGCCAGCAGCTTTTATCCTAGCGGGTACAATGAGCAGTTCTTC. Drawing the rest from reference TRBV7-3 and TRBJ2-1, the complete variable domain is GAGVSQTPSNKVTEKGKYVELRCDPISGHTALYWYRQSLGQGPEFLIYFQGTGAADDSGLPNDRFFAVRPEGSVSTLKIQRTERGDSAVYLCASSFYPSGYNEQFFGPGTRLTVL.

The CDR3 spells CATCVAGANVLTF. The CDR3 DNA follows: TGTGCCACCTGCGTCGCTGGGGCCAACGTCCTGACTTTC. The chain couples TRBV6-6 to TRBJ2-6; D gene uncertain. The length of the CDR3 is 13 residues. V was clipped by 10 bases and J by 2 bases, with 9 bases between them. Germline CDR1 reads MNHNY; CDR2 reads SVGAGI (reference sequence).

The table lists this clone with a few counts. The chain recombines TRBV11-3 with TRBJ1-1; 7 bases line up with TRBD1. CDR1 SGHNT and CDR2 YENEEA come from the germline V gene. V shed 5 bases, J shed 0 bases, and the junction held 15 bases outside the gene matches. The length of the CDR3 is 18 residues. CDR3 sequence: CASSLTPTGPGVNTEAFF. CDR3 sequence (DNA): TGTGCCAGCAGCCTGACCCCGACAGGGCCGGGAGTGAACACTGAAGCTTTCTTT.

J is TRBJ2-7 and V is TRBV27, with 7 bases identical to TRBD1. This CDR3 region has 11 residues. Per germline, CDR1 MNHEY and CDR2 SMNVEV (reference sequence). J gave up 3 bases and V 8 bases, and 1 base lay outside the gene matches. The CDR3 is CASRQGYEQYF. The DNA for the CDR3 is TGTGCCAGCCGACAGGGCTACGAGCAGTACTTC.

The chain employs TRBV9 and TRBJ2-3; tentative D call: TRBD1 (6 bases). Germline-derived CDR1 and CDR2 are SGDLS and YYNGEE. The V end was cut by 0 bases, the J end by 4 bases, with 12 bases between. The CDR3 is made up of 15 amino acids. Here the CDR3 reads CASSVGGRLADTQYF. DNA of the CDR3: TGTGCCAGCAGCGTAGGGGGGCGCCTGGCAGATACGCAGTATTTT.

The chain couples TRBV9 to TRBJ1-6; no definite D call. This CDR3 is built from 15 residues. V lost 4 bases and J 7 bases, leaving 15 bases between the germline ends. Germline V gene data show CDR1 as SGDLS and CDR2 as YYNGEE. CDR3 in DNA: TGTGCCAGCAGCCCTGGCCTCCCGGGGAATTCACCCCTCCACTTT. Protein product: CASSPGLPGNSPLHF.

This clone was found once. The chain uses TRBV7-9 and TRBJ1-1, with D possibly matching TRBD1 (6 bases). The V end lost 5 bases, the J end lost 0 bases, and 13 bases lay between the germline ends. The CDR3 consists of 15 residues. Germline CDR1 reads SEHNR; CDR2 reads FQNEAQ (reference sequence). This CDR3 is CASSTDRLMNTEAFF. The CDR3 region has the DNA TGTGCCAGCAGCACAGACAGGCTAATGAACACTGAAGCTTTCTTT. The full variable domain, rest sourced from reference TRBV7-9 and TRBJ1-1, is DTGVSQNPRHKITKRGQNVTFRCDPISEHNRLYWYRQTLGQGPEFLTYFQNEAQLEKSRLLSDRFSAERPKGSFSTLEIQRTEQGDSAMYLCASSTDRLMNTEAFFGQGTRLTVV.

This clone was counted a few times. This CDR3 is also generated by other DNA sequences in the sample. This chain uses TRBV7-8 with TRBJ2-3; the D gene is possibly TRBD2 (6 bases). CDR1 SGHVS and CDR2 FQNEAQ come from the germline V gene. The CDR3 is made up of 15 amino acids. V was shortened by 2 bases and J by 3 bases, with 12 bases between the two germline ends. CDR3 in DNA: TGTGCCAGCAGCTTAAGGGGAGGTGGGACAGATACGCAGTATTTT. Amino acid sequence: CASSLRGGGTDTQYF.

This chain links TRBV5-1 with TRBJ2-5; the D gene is possibly TRBD1 (7 bases). This CDR3 is 15 amino acids long. In germline, CDR1 is SGHRS, CDR2 YFSETQ. V gave up 4 bases and J gave up 5 bases, with 18 bases separating them. Written as DNA, the CDR3 is TGCGCCAGCAGCCCTAGACAGGGAGGCGCGGAGACCCAGTACTTC. It codes for CASSPRQGGAETQYF.

The rearrangement links TRBV7-2 to TRBJ1-6, with D possibly TRBD1 on 5 matching bases. CDR1 and CDR2 (germline): SGHTA, FQGNSA. The CDR3 has 14 amino acids. V lost 3 bases and J 8 bases, leaving 11 bases between the germline ends. The CDR3 loop reads CASSFWTSDSPLHF. DNA of the CDR3: TGTGCCAGCAGCTTCTGGACAAGTGATTCACCCCTCCACTTT. The full variable domain, rest sourced from reference TRBV7-2 and TRBJ1-6, is GAGVSQSPSNKVTEKGKDVELRCDPISGHTALYWYRQSLGQGLEFLIYFQGNSAPDKSGLPSDRFSAERTGGSVSTLTIQRTQQEDSAVYLCASSFWTSDSPLHFGNGTRLTVT.

This clone was seen a few times. V usage is TRBV6-2 or TRBV6-3 and J usage is TRBJ1-2; no clear D. CDR3 size: 16 residues. Germline V gives CDR1 MNHEY, CDR2 SVGEGT. V lost 2 bases and J 2 bases, leaving 15 bases between the germline ends. In DNA form, the CDR3 reads TGTGCCAGCAGTTACAGACGCCCAACGGGGAACTATGGCTACACCTTC. Its translation is CASSYRRPTGNYGYTF.

The V call is TRBV2, the J call TRBJ2-2; 10 nucleotides align to TRBD1. The V segment lost 10 bases and the J segment 7 bases; nucleotides outside the gene matches: 6. The CDR3 totals 13 residues. The germline V gene encodes CDR1 SNHLY and CDR2 FYNNEI. DNA for the CDR3: TGTGCCACCGGGGACAGGGGAGGCGGGGAGCTGTTTTTT. Protein sequence: CATGDRGGGELFF.

This clone has a handful of counts. This sequence joins TRBV9 and TRBJ1-1; 9 positions agree with TRBD1. CDR3 length: 14 amino acids. Germline V gene data show CDR1 as SGDLS and CDR2 as YYNGEE. V gave up 2 bases and J gave up 4 bases; unmatched junction bases: 3. CDR3 DNA sequence: TGTGCCAGCAGCGTCGTGACAGGGGGCACTGAAGCTTTCTTT. As protein: CASSVVTGGTEAFF. The variable domain in full, with the rest retrieved from reference TRBV9 and TRBJ1-1, is DSGVTQTPKHLITATGQRVTLRCSPRSGDLSVYWYQQSLDQGLQFLIQYYNGEERAKGNILERFSAQQFPDLHSELNLSSLELGDSALYFCASSVVTGGTEAFFGQGTRLTVV.

The genes are TRBV7-2 and TRBJ2-7; a possible D gene is TRBD2 (7 bases). The CDR3 contains 15 residues. The V end was cut by 2 bases, the J end by 0 bases, with 11 bases between. Germline V gene sequence: CDR1 SGHTA, CDR2 FQGNSA. This chain's CDR3 is CASSLTRGASYEQYF. The CDR3, as DNA: TGTGCCAGCAGCTTAACCCGGGGGGCCTCCTACGAGCAGTACTTC.

The table lists this clone with a few counts. The rearrangement joins TRBV4-1 to TRBJ1-2; maybe TRBD1 (5 bases). Germline loops: CDR1 MGHRA, CDR2 YSYEKL. This CDR3 region has 15 residues. V shed 4 bases and J shed 2 bases, with 14 bases lying between them. In DNA, the CDR3 is TGCGCCAGCAGCCTAGGGGTGGGATTAAACTATGGCTACACCTTC. As protein: CASSLGVGLNYGYTF.

This chain uses TRBV7-2 with TRBJ1-5; no firm D call. The CDR3 contains 15 residues. Germline CDR1 and CDR2: SGHTA and FQGNSA. V lost 4 bases, J lost 2 bases, and 12 bases lay in between. The CDR3 loop reads CASSSGVFGNQPQHF. CDR3 DNA sequence: TGTGCCAGCAGCTCCGGAGTTTTTGGCAATCAGCCCCAGCATTTT.